The 28 T cell receptor beta chains below come from one sample, sequenced in a study of Tregs in tolerant kidney transplant recipients. Related graft donors supplied nonmyeloablative bone marrow transplants, and mixed chimerism was transient. Here immunoSEQ multiplex PCR was the method, and the copy in TCRdb shows in-frame clones only, minus some. The profile shows tens of thousands of clones, about 90% of them singletons. Sequenced material: CD8+ T cells from blood (PBMCs), taken 24 months after the transplant. All receptors come from a human patient who received a combined kidney and bone marrow transplant. Some T cells may be graft donor cells.

The chain joins TRBV4-2 to TRBJ2-6, with 7 bases fitting TRBD1. V shed 0 bases, J shed 2 bases, and the junction held 4 bases outside the gene matches. Germline V CDR1 and CDR2: LGHNA, YNFKEQ. The CDR3 runs to 17 residues. CDR3 DNA sequence: TGTGCCAGCAGCCAAGACGCAACAGGGGCTGGGGCCAACGTCCTGACTTTC. This gives the protein CASSQDATGAGANVLTF.

The V gene is TRBV7-8, the J gene TRBJ1-5; 7 positions agree with TRBD1. Germline assignment: CDR1 SGHVS and CDR2 FQNEAQ. The CDR3 runs to 14 residues. Trimming at V came to 3 bases and at J to 5 bases, leaving 4 bases not matched to a gene. The CDR3 reads CASSFGQEDQPQHF. CDR3 nucleotide sequence: TGTGCCAGCAGCTTTGGACAGGAGGATCAGCCCCAGCATTTT.

The genes are TRBV11-2 and TRBJ2-3; maybe TRBD2 (6 bases). This CDR3 contains 16 residues. V was pared by 0 bases and J by 1 base, with 11 bases between. Germline CDR1 is SGHAT and CDR2 is FQNNGV. CDR3 sequence (DNA): TGTGCCAGCAGCTTAGATGGGGTAGCGGGCACAGATACGCAGTATTTT. The encoded protein is CASSLDGVAGTDTQYF.

This sequence joins TRBV12-5 and TRBJ1-2, with TRBD1 matching over 10 bases. Germline assignment: CDR1 LGHNT and CDR2 FRNRAP. The ends lost 1 base at V and 4 bases at J; junction bases unmatched: 9. There are 17 residues in the CDR3. In DNA form, the CDR3 reads TGTGCTAGTGGTTTGGCTCTAAGGACAGGGGGATTCTATGGCTACACCTTC. This encodes CASGLALRTGGFYGYTF.

The V call is TRBV11-3, the J call TRBJ2-5; no definite D call. This CDR3 has 12 amino acids. V shed 1 base and J shed 5 bases, with 5 bases lying between them. Germline CDR1 is SGHNT and CDR2 is YENEEA. CDR3 protein: CASSLVRETQYF. The CDR3, as DNA: TGTGCCAGCAGCTTAGTCAGGGAGACCCAGTACTTC.

The J gene is TRBJ2-1, the V gene TRBV7-3; D perhaps matches TRBD2 (6 bases). V was pared by 2 bases and J by 5 bases, with 10 bases between. The CDR3 covers 14 residues. Looked up from germline, CDR1 is SGHTA and CDR2 is FQGTGA. The CDR3 sequence: CASSLFGGNNEQFF. CDR3 DNA sequence: TGTGCCAGCAGCTTATTCGGGGGTAACAATGAGCAGTTCTTC. The full variable domain, with the rest looked up from reference TRBV7-3 and TRBJ2-1, is GAGVSQTPSNKVTEKGKYVELRCDPISGHTALYWYRQSLGQGPEFLIYFQGTGAADDSGLPNDRFFAVRPEGSVSTLKIQRTERGDSAVYLCASSLFGGNNEQFFGPGTRLTVL.

This clone occurred once. The CDR3 reads CASSESGVSGANVLTF. The CDR3 region has the DNA TGTGCCAGCAGTGAGAGCGGGGTCTCTGGGGCCAACGTCCTGACTTTC. The V and J genes are TRBV6-4 and TRBJ2-6; 7 positions agree with TRBD2. V was clipped by 3 bases and J by 0 bases; unmatched bases: 2. CDR1 and CDR2 (germline): MRHNA, SNTAGT. This CDR3 comprises 16 residues.

V gene TRBV27 combines with J gene TRBJ2-4; 9 bases align to TRBD1. CDR1 and CDR2 from the germline V gene are MNHEY and SMNVEV (reference sequence). Unmatched junction bases numbered 6, after V lost 2 bases and J lost 7 bases. The CDR3 sequence is 15 residues long. CDR3 bases: TGTGCCAGCAGTTTAACCCCGGACAGGGGTAACATTCAGTACTTC. Protein product: CASSLTPDRGNIQYF.

The chain couples TRBV6-4 to TRBJ2-1; TRBD2 is a possible D gene (5 bases). The CDR3 is 14 amino acids. CDR1 and CDR2 from the germline V gene are MRHNA and SNTAGT. V was cut by 3 bases and J by 0 bases, with 6 bases left in between. The chain's CDR3 is CASSEGSSYNEQFF. CDR3 coding DNA: TGTGCCAGCAGTGAGGGGAGCTCCTACAATGAGCAGTTCTTC.

The chain recombines TRBV28 with TRBJ2-2; 7 bases match TRBD1. The germline gives CDR1 MDHEN, CDR2 SYDVKM. This CDR3 spans 14 amino acids. After removal of 1 base from V and 8 bases from J, the junction contained 4 bases not matched to a gene. CDR3 coding DNA: TGTGCCAGCAGTTTATTAAAGGGGGCTGGGGAGCTGTTTTTT. Amino acids: CASSLLKGAGELFF. Full variable domain (missing parts from reference TRBV28 and TRBJ2-2): DVKVTQSSRYLVKRTGEKVFLECVQDMDHENMFWYRQDPGLGLRLIYFSYDVKMKEKGDIPEGYSVSREKKERFSLILESASTNQTSMYLCASSLLKGAGELFFGEGSRLTVL.

With regard to this clone: The junction and the germline gene differ at one end; a read error may be behind it. The V call is TRBV5-1, the J call TRBJ1-2, with D unresolved. The V gene's germline CDR1 is SGHRS and CDR2 YFSETQ. The CDR3 has 11 residues. Here the CDR3 DNA reads TGCGCCAGCGGAGGGAACTATGGCTACCCCTTC. Translated, it gives CASGGNYGYPF.

DNA of the CDR3: TGTGCCAGCAGCGAGAGCGGGGGGGCCTACTCCTACAATGAGCAGTTCTTC. It is translated as CASSESGGAYSYNEQFF. The rearrangement joins TRBV9 to TRBJ2-1, with 10 nucleotides matching TRBD2. Trimming at V came to 3 bases and at J to 0 bases, leaving 6 bases not matched to a gene. Per germline, CDR1 SGDLS and CDR2 YYNGEE. The CDR3 extends over 17 amino acids.

The gene calls are TRBV4-3 and TRBJ2-1; 11 bases agree with TRBD2. The CDR3 has 18 amino acids. J gave up 4 bases and V 0 bases, and 8 bases lay outside the gene matches. The germline V gene encodes CDR1 LGHNA and CDR2 YSLEER. DNA of the CDR3: TGCGCCAGCAGCCAAGATCGGCCTAGCGGGGGGATTTACAATGAGCAGTTCTTC. It encodes CASSQDRPSGGIYNEQFF.

V and J are TRBV9 and TRBJ2-4, with D perhaps TRBD1 (6 bases). The CDR3 has 13 residues. V was clipped by 7 bases and J by 2 bases, with 10 bases between them. Germline CDR1 and CDR2: SGDLS and YYNGEE. As DNA, the CDR3 is TGTGCCAGCCCTCAGGGGACCAAAAACATTCAGTACTTC. Translating gives CASPQGTKNIQYF.

V usage is TRBV5-5 and J usage is TRBJ2-7; D remains ambiguous. Trimming shortened V by 0 bases and J by 3 bases, and 10 bases separated the two germline ends. The CDR3 covers 14 residues. Germline V gives CDR1 SGHKS, CDR2 YYEKEE (reference sequence). In DNA, the CDR3 is TGTGCCAGCAGCTTGGTTGGCGGATACTACGAGCAGTACTTC. Translation: CASSLVGGYYEQYF.

The chain couples TRBV7-8 to TRBJ1-5; no definite D call. This CDR3 has 17 amino acids. V shed 4 bases and J shed 4 bases, with 20 bases lying between them. Per germline, CDR1 SGHVS and CDR2 FQNEAQ. Here the CDR3 reads CASSSRRSGFRNQPQHF. The CDR3 bases are TGTGCCAGCAGCTCTCGCCGCAGCGGGTTCCGAAATCAGCCCCAGCATTTT.

The V call is TRBV19, the J call TRBJ2-3, with D perhaps matching TRBD1 (6 bases). The ends were cut back, 4 bases at V and 1 base at J, with 12 bases in the middle. There are 15 residues in the CDR3. The germline V gene has CDR1 LNHDA and CDR2 SQIVND (reference sequence). CDR3 protein: CASSRKAGGTDTQYF. The CDR3 DNA reads as TGTGCCAGTAGTAGAAAGGCAGGGGGCACAGATACGCAGTATTTT.

The rearrangement joins TRBV5-1 to TRBJ1-2; TRBD1 might be the D (5 bases). CDR1 SGHRS and CDR2 YFSETQ come from the germline V gene. This CDR3 is 14 amino acids long. V lost 3 bases and J 5 bases, leaving 14 bases between the germline ends. The CDR3 reads CASSWTSPLYGYTF. For the CDR3, the DNA is TGCGCCAGCAGCTGGACAAGCCCCCTTTATGGCTACACCTTC.

The V call is TRBV19, the J call TRBJ2-7; D is uncertain. Per the germline V gene, CDR1 is LNHDA and CDR2 is SQIVND (reference sequence). V was shortened by 3 bases and J by 6 bases, with 15 bases between the two germline ends. The CDR3 spans 14 residues. CDR3 amino acids: CASSIVGVSGEQYF. CDR3 nucleotide sequence: TGTGCCAGTAGTATTGTGGGTGTTTCGGGCGAGCAGTACTTC.

For the CDR3, the DNA is TGTGCCAGCAGCTCCGACCCGGGACAGGGGGCTCGGGAGCAGTACTTC. The encoded protein is CASSSDPGQGAREQYF. This sequence joins TRBV7-9 and TRBJ2-7, with 12 bases fitting TRBD1. This CDR3 is built from 16 residues. CDR1 SEHNR and CDR2 FQNEAQ come from the germline V gene (reference sequence). With V trimmed by 4 bases and J by 7 bases, 11 bases remained unmatched.

This chain links TRBV7-9 with TRBJ1-2, with 7 bases lining up with TRBD1. The CDR3 is made up of 13 amino acids. Trimming removed 6 bases from V and 6 bases from J; junction bases left unmatched: 7. Germline CDR1 and CDR2: SEHNR and FQNEAQ (reference sequence). CDR3 DNA: TGTGCCAGCAGATTAAACAGGGGACATGGCTACACCTTC. Protein product: CASRLNRGHGYTF.

The chain links TRBV27 to TRBJ1-2; possibly TRBD1 for D (5 bases). Germline CDR1 and CDR2: MNHEY and SMNVEV (reference sequence). The CDR3 has 14 amino acids. Trimming pared 0 bases from V and 2 bases from J, leaving 7 bases between. In DNA, the CDR3 is TGTGCCAGCAGTTTATCTTCAGGGAACTATGGCTACACCTTC. Protein: CASSLSSGNYGYTF.

The V gene is TRBV5-6, the J gene TRBJ1-2, with 9 nucleotides matching TRBD1. This CDR3 is 15 amino acids long. Trimming took 6 bases from V and 4 from J; bases not matched to a gene: 10. Germline V lookup: CDR1 SGHDT, CDR2 YYEEEE. The CDR3 is CASTPTGTGTYGYTF. The DNA of the CDR3 is TGTGCCAGCACCCCAACCGGGACAGGGACCTATGGCTACACCTTC.

The chain carries TRBV7-9 and TRBJ1-2, with 7 nucleotides matching TRBD1. This CDR3 is built from 15 residues. Trimming took 7 bases from V and 3 from J; bases not matched to a gene: 11. Germline lookup yields CDR1 SEHNR and CDR2 FQNEAQ (reference sequence). The DNA of the CDR3 is TGTGCCAGCAACACCGAACAAGGGACAGACTATGGCTACACCTTC. Amino acids: CASNTEQGTDYGYTF.

V is TRBV4-2 and J is TRBJ1-4, with 11 bases aligning to TRBD1. This CDR3 is built from 20 residues. The V and J ends lost 2 bases and 3 bases, in that order; junction bases with no gene match: 14. Germline loops: CDR1 LGHNA, CDR2 YNFKEQ. The CDR3 protein is CASSQYSPGTGGLANEKLFF. The CDR3 DNA follows: TGTGCCAGCAGCCAATACAGCCCGGGGACAGGGGGTTTGGCTAATGAAAAACTGTTTTTT.

This clone came up once. The V and J genes are TRBV27 and TRBJ2-1, with 13 nucleotides matching TRBD2. The V segment lost 4 bases and the J segment 9 bases; nucleotides outside the gene matches: 9. The germline CDR1 and CDR2 sequences are MNHEY and SMNVEV (reference sequence). The CDR3 length is 16 residues. CDR3 sequence: CASSSQLAGGFGEQFF. The CDR3 DNA is TGTGCCAGCAGTTCTCAACTAGCGGGAGGGTTTGGTGAGCAGTTCTTC.

The J gene is TRBJ2-7, the V gene TRBV5-6, with TRBD2 matching 10 bases. Germline-derived CDR1 and CDR2 are SGHDT and YYEEEE. With 3 bases clipped from V and 5 bases from J, the junction kept 5 bases outside the gene matches. The CDR3 is 14 amino acids. The CDR3: CASSSWTSGNEQYF. CDR3 bases: TGTGCCAGCAGCTCCTGGACTAGCGGCAACGAGCAGTACTTC.

This chain connects TRBV19 to TRBJ2-7, with 10 bases aligning to TRBD1. The length of the CDR3 is 14 residues. Germline CDR1 is LNHDA and CDR2 is SQIVND (reference sequence). The trim removed 6 bases at V and 6 bases at J, leaving 8 bases unmatched. The CDR3 sequence is CASSEGQGLAEQYF. DNA for the CDR3: TGTGCCAGTAGCGAGGGACAGGGGTTGGCCGAGCAGTACTTC. The whole variable domain, filled in from reference TRBV19 and TRBJ2-7, reads DGGITQSPKYLFRKEGQNVTLSCEQNLNHDAMYWYRQDPGQGLRLIYYSQIVNDFQKGDIAEGYSVSREKKESFPLTVTSAQKNPTAFYLCASSEGQGLAEQYFGPGTRLTVT.